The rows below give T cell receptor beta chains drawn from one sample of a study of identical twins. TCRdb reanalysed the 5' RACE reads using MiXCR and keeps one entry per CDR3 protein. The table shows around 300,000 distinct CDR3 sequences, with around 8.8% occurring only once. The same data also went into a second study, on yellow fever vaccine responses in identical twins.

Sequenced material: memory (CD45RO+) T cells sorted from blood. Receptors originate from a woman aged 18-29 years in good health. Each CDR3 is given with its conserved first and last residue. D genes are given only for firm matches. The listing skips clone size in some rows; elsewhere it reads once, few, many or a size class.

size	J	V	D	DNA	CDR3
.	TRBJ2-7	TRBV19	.	TGTGCCAGTAGTATCGCCCCCTCCTACGAGCAGTACTTC	CASSIAPSYEQYF
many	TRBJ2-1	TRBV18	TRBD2	TGTGCCAGCTCACCGGGGCAGTTTCGGACTAGCGGGAGGAATGAGCAGTTCTTC	CASSPGQFRTSGRNEQFF
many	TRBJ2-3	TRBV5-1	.	TGCGCCAGCAGCCCAACGGCGGGGCCCGGGGATACGCAGTATTTT	CASSPTAGPGDTQYF
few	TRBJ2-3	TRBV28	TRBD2	TGTGCCAGCAGGGAGCCGGGACTAGCGGCAGATACGCAGTATTTT	CASREPGLAADTQYF
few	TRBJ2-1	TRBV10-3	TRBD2	TGTGCCATCAGCGGCGGGGAGGGTTACAATGAGCAGTTCTTC	CAISGGEGYNEQFF
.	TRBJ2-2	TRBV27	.	TGTGCCAGCAGTTTATCTAGGATGGCCGGGGAGCTGTTTTTT	CASSLSRMAGELFF
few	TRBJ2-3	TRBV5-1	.	TGCGCCAGCAGCCCGAGGGGGGGGACTAGCACAGATACGCAGTATTTT	CASSPRGGTSTDTQYF
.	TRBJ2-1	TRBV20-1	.	TGCAGTGCTAGAGGGTTGGGGCGGAGCAACAATGAGCAGTTCTTC	CSARGLGRSNNEQFF
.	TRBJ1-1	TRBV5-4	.	TGTGCCAGCAGCCGCTACACGGGCACTGAAGCTTTCTTT	CASSRYTGTEAFF
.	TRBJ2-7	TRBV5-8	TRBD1	TGTGCCAGCAGCCTGACAGGGATCCACGAGCAGTACTTC	CASSLTGIHEQYF
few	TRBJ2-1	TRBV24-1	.	TGTGCCACCAGTGGCGGCGGGGGCTTCAATGAGCAGTTCTTC	CATSGGGGFNEQFF
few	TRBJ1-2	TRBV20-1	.	TGCAGTGCCCAGGGGCCTGCTAACTATGGCTACACCTTC	CSAQGPANYGYTF
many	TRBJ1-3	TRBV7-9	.	TGTGCCAGCAGCTTCGGAGGATCCGGAAACACCATATATTTT	CASSFGGSGNTIYF
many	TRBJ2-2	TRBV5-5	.	TGTGCCAGCAGCCTGTCGGGGCCACTCACCGGGGAGCTGTTTTTT	CASSLSGPLTGELFF
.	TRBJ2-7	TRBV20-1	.	TGCAGTGCTTCACTAGCATACGAGCAGTACTTC	CSASLAYEQYF
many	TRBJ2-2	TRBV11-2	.	TGTGCCAGCAGCTTAGGGACAGCCCCGTTGGAGCTGTTTTTT	CASSLGTAPLELFF